This T cell receptor (beta chain) was retrieved from a study of blood T cell repertoires in COVID-19. This table comes from immunoSEQ multiplex PCR, and its TCRdb copy is limited to in-frame clones, with some not included. The sample includes 100,000 to 150,000 clones, around 82% of them seen just once. The CDR3 spans 15 residues. Trimming removed 2 bases from V and 5 bases from J, with 15 bases in between. Germline V lookup: CDR1 MGHDK, CDR2 SYGVNS. The V call is TRBV25-1, the J call TRBJ1-2, with D hard to call. The sample taken for sequencing was peripheral blood. The source is a human donor in a cohort sampled during active COVID-19. The CDR3 region has the DNA TGTGCCAGCAGTGAAGGTCGTTGGCAGGCTTATGGCTACACCTTC. It is translated as CASSEGRWQAYGYTF.